Listed below are T cell receptor beta chains from one sample, sequenced in a study of T cell responses to AZD1222 COVID-19 vaccine. Generated by immunoSEQ multiplex PCR, the TCRdb table keeps only in-frame clones and is missing some. The sample includes about 100,000 clones, about 89% of them seen just once. The sequencing here drew on peripheral blood, taken on day 0 of MenACWY control vaccination. The receptors come from an adult in good health. Each CDR3 is given with its conserved first and last residue.

V | CDR3
TRBV2 | CASSDAGGPPANEQFF
TRBV5-5 | CASSFGQVLNTGELFF
TRBV5-4 | CASSLAAGSSDTQYF
TRBV7-2 | CASSPGTVNEKLFF
TRBV28 | CASSIHLGTRGNTIYF
TRBV12-5 | CASGPPTGHYGYTF
TRBV4-3 | CASSQDQKQGYGYTF
TRBV19 | CASSIREGNYGYTF
TRBV5-1 | CASSLGLENTQYF
TRBV7-2 | CASSLDGTSGSYEQYF
TRBV18 | CASSPAGWGRGTDTQYF
TRBV24-1 | CATSDGTGATEAFF
TRBV5-4 | CASSLAFENTEAFF
TRBV3-1/TRBV3-2 | CASSPGSLGGATNEKLFF
TRBV7-8 | CASSSQGVNTEAFF
TRBV3-1/TRBV3-2 | CASSRTGVEQYF
TRBV5-1 | CASSPPTGTYEQYF
TRBV28 | CASSPIGGASYNEQFF
TRBV12-3/TRBV12-4 | CASSSLEGYEQYF
TRBV2 | CASRQTGRYNSPLHF
TRBV6-5 | CASSPGQGHYGYTF
TRBV28 | CASSLRAHGNTIYF
TRBV29-1 | CSVDRERTQYF